This T cell receptor beta chain was sequenced in a study of blood T cells in healthy people across ages. Primed by a sample-barcoded 5' primer and a J-beta primer mix, a second PCR proceeded for roughly 6 to 12 cycles. The study obtained at least 2.5 million CDR3-containing paired-end reads from every sample. MiXCR, run by TCRdb on the 5' RACE reads, gives a single entry per CDR3 protein. Here the sample spans about 930,000 distinct CDR3 sequences, 25% to 35% being singletons. Overall study results and limits: Comparison with aged donors showed that long-lived donors had more naive CD4+ cells and higher diversity.

The CDR3 totals 12 residues. Germline CDR1 reads SNHLY; CDR2 reads FYNNEI. In the case of this clonotype: The antigen remains unidentified. At one boundary the junction diverges from the germline segment, which might be a read error.

In addition, the sample was reused for a study of T cells of mothers and their children. That publication notes: Every mother supplied over 8.5 million TCR beta CDR3 reads and every child 2.5 million to 3.5 million. Mothers and children who were related shared slightly more overlap than unrelated pairs, but not significantly more.

Input material: blood. V gene TRBV2 combines with J gene TRBJ1-2; no clear D gene. The receptor was derived from a woman between 35 and 50 years old in good health. In DNA, the CDR3 is TGTACCAGCAGCAGGACGGCTTATGGCTACGCCTTC. This codes for CTSSRTAYGYAF. The full variable domain, its missing parts supplied by reference TRBV2 and TRBJ1-2, is EPEVTQTPSHQVTQMGQEVILRCVPISNHLYFYWYRQILGQKVEFLVSFYNNEISEKSEIFDDQFSVERPDGSNFTLKIRSTKLEDSAMYFCTSSRTAYGYAFGSGTRLTVV.